What follows are 13 T cell receptor beta chains derived from one specimen sequenced in a study of Tregs in tolerant kidney transplant recipients. Sequencing was performed with immunoSEQ multiplex PCR; in TCRdb, only in-frame clones are kept and a portion is missing. This table holds about 30,000 clones. Source: CD8+ T cells from blood, taken before the transplant. These receptor sequences come from a human donor who received a combined kidney and bone marrow transplant.

As to this clone: The read finishes 3 residues shy of the CDR3 end, and the germline J gene is used to complete it. The V call is TRBV28, the J call TRBJ2-1; 10 bases are a match to TRBD2. The J segment lost 4 bases and the V segment lost 5 bases, leaving 8 bases of the junction unmatched. CDR1 and CDR2 (germline): MDHEN, SYDVKM. The CDR3 contains 16 residues. Partial CDR3 DNA: TGTGCCAGCAGTCCGACCCTAGCGGGAGTTTACAATGAG. Translated, it gives CASSPTLAGVYNE. The entire CDR3 protein reads CASSPTLAGVYNEQFF.

Notes on this clone: The missing CDR3 end, 3 residues past where the read stops, is filled in from the germline J gene. This chain connects TRBV29-1 to TRBJ2-1, with TRBD1 as a possible D gene (6 bases). The CDR3 sequence is 13 residues long. V lost 4 bases to trimming and J lost 7 bases, with 14 bases between them. Germline loops: CDR1 SQVTM, CDR2 ANQGSEA. CDR3 DNA, as far as it was read: TGCAGCGTTGGTGGGGGCCTTGGGAATGAG. This translates into CSVGGGLGNE. The CDR3 as a whole reads CSVGGGLGNEQFF.

Details on this clone: The read comes to an end 3 residues before the CDR3 does, leaving the germline J gene to fill in the end. The chain recombines TRBV2 with TRBJ2-1; 8 nucleotides agree with TRBD2. CDR1 and CDR2 from the germline V gene are SNHLY and FYNNEI. This CDR3 is 14 amino acids long. V lost 6 bases to trimming and J lost 2 bases; unmatched junction nucleotides: 3. The CDR3 here is CASSERETYNEQFF. Partial CDR3 DNA: TGTGCCAGCAGCGAGCGGGAGACCTACAATGAG.

Notes on this clone: The read halts 3 residues ahead of the CDR3 end, with the missing end drawn from the germline J gene. The chain couples TRBV2 to TRBJ2-1, with a tentative D call TRBD1 (5 bases). CDR1 is SNHLY and CDR2 is FYNNEI in the germline V gene. The CDR3 has 17 residues. Trimming shortened V by 6 bases and J by 0 bases, and 18 bases separated the two germline ends. CDR3 sequence reads: CASRPSGWTSSYNEQFF. The sequenced part of the CDR3 DNA is TGTGCCAGCAGGCCCTCAGGGTGGACAAGCTCCTACAATGAG.

In regard to this clone: The sequenced fragment ends 3 residues before the CDR3 boundary, so the rest is inferred from the germline J gene. The chain joins TRBV2 to TRBJ1-4; D unresolved. Germline loops: CDR1 SNHLY, CDR2 FYNNEI. The CDR3 totals 16 residues. Trimming left V 0 bases short and J 4 bases short, with 12 bases between. The DNA read from the CDR3 is TGTGCCAGCAGTGAAGCGAATAACAGCTATAATGAAAAA. Encoded protein: CASSEANNSYNEK. The complete CDR3 reads CASSEANNSYNEKLFF.

Notes on this clone: The read falls 3 residues short of the CDR3 end, and the missing part is taken from the germline J gene. The chain links TRBV5-1 to TRBJ2-1, with 9 nucleotides matching TRBD2. Germline-derived CDR1 and CDR2 are SGHRS and YFSETQ. Unmatched junction bases numbered 6, after V lost 5 bases and J lost 9 bases. This CDR3 region has 13 residues. Incomplete CDR3 DNA: TGCGCCAGCAGAATAGCGGGAGTGGCTGAG. It specifies CASRIAGVAE. The full CDR3 reads CASRIAGVAEQFF.

As for this clone: Read data end 3 residues before the CDR3 end; the end is taken from the germline J gene. The chain recombines TRBV19 with TRBJ1-1, with D possibly matching TRBD1 (5 bases). The V and J ends lost 0 bases and 1 base respectively, with 6 bases between them. From germline, CDR1 is LNHDA and CDR2 SQIVND (reference sequence). This CDR3 comprises 14 residues. The sequenced CDR3 bases are TGTGCCAGTAGTATAGAGGGGGGGAACACTGAA. Translated: CASSIEGGNTE. The whole CDR3 protein reads CASSIEGGNTEAFF.

The part of the CDR3 DNA that was read is TGCAGTGCTGATGTAAGCAGGTTTGGGAATCAGCCC. Protein: CSADVSRFGNQP. The full CDR3 sequence reads CSADVSRFGNQPQHF. The chain has TRBV20-1 and TRBJ1-5, with D uncertain. The CDR3 end is not reached by the read, which stops 3 residues before it; the germline J gene fills it in. With 5 bases removed from V and 4 bases from J, the gap between germline ends came to 18 bases. CDR1 is DFQATT, CDR2 SNEGSKA, per germline (reference sequence). The CDR3 has 15 residues.

In terms of frequency, this clone is medium-sized. Read coverage stops 3 residues before the CDR3 terminus; the germline J gene supplies the remainder. Other DNA sequences of this sample code for an identical CDR3. V is TRBV4-2 and J is TRBJ2-2; 7 bases are a match to TRBD2. V was clipped by 2 bases and J by 6 bases; unmatched bases: 18. The CDR3 extends over 19 amino acids. From germline, CDR1 is LGHNA and CDR2 YNFKEQ. The sequenced CDR3 bases are TGTGCCAGCAGCCAACCACGGGGGGAGGGGCCGGGACCGGCCGGGGAG. Amino acids: CASSQPRGEGPGPAGE. The full CDR3 protein reads CASSQPRGEGPGPAGELFF.

In the case of this clone: The read ends 3 residues before the CDR3 terminus; that terminus is restored from the germline J gene. The chain combines TRBV7-6 with TRBJ2-7; maybe TRBD2 (5 bases). Trimming removed 0 bases from V and 3 bases from J, with 6 bases in between. This CDR3 has 13 amino acids. Germline assignment: CDR1 SGHVS and CDR2 FNYEAQ. CDR3 protein: CASSLAGDYEQYF. Partial CDR3 DNA: TGTGCCAGCAGCTTAGCCGGGGACTACGAG.

As for this clone: The read ends 3 residues early relative to the CDR3; the germline J gene fills the gap. The rearrangement joins TRBV7-9 to TRBJ2-2, with 7 bases that match TRBD1. Germline-derived CDR1 and CDR2 are SEHNR and FQNEAQ (reference sequence). The CDR3 totals 15 residues. With V trimmed by 2 bases and J by 5 bases, 5 bases remained unmatched. CDR3 sequence reads: CASSLIGGETGELFF. The sequenced CDR3 bases are TGTGCCAGCAGCTTAATAGGGGGCGAGACCGGGGAG.

About this clone: The CDR3 end is not reached by the read, which stops 3 residues before it; the germline J gene fills it in. The rearrangement joins TRBV6-2 or TRBV6-3 to TRBJ2-7, with TRBD2 as a possible D gene (6 bases). V was trimmed by 6 bases and J by 0 bases, leaving 15 bases between them. Per the germline V gene, CDR1 is MNHEY and CDR2 is SVGEGT. The CDR3 totals 15 residues. The CDR3 bases that were read are TGTGCCAGCAGCCCGAAAATAGCGGCCTCCTACGAG. Translation gives CASSPKIAASYE. The complete CDR3 protein is CASSPKIAASYEQYF.

This clone registers medium-sized by frequency. The CDR3 end is not reached by the read, which stops 3 residues before it; the germline J gene fills it in. This chain joins TRBV30 and TRBJ2-3; the match to TRBD2 covers 10 bases. Germline CDR1 GTSNPN, CDR2 SVGIG (reference sequence). CDR3 length: 16 residues. Trimming at V came to 2 bases and at J to 2 bases, leaving 7 bases not matched to a gene. CDR3 DNA (partial): TGTGCCTGGAGTCTAAGCGGGAGGGGACTCACAGATACG. Its protein is CAWSLSGRGLTDT. The CDR3, in full, reads CAWSLSGRGLTDTQYF.